This T cell receptor beta chain stems from a study of PD-L1 blockade in urothelial cancer (dated by TCRdb to 2016 to 2017). Some background on the complete study: Therapy was started in the mid-2010s for all patients, and atezolizumab 1,200 mg was administered intravenously every 3 weeks. Blood samples gave median yields of about 140,000 T cells and over 80,000 unique TCRs, along with a median clonality of approximately 0.084. Approximately 30 patients had pretreatment blood TCR-seq, some 24 had at least one posttreatment blood collection, and some 24 had tumor TCR-seq. Blood samples were analyzed at 3 weeks after treatment start (second dose) and at 6 weeks after treatment start. Pretreatment tumor samples, along with matched peripheral blood collected serially before and after atezolizumab treatment, underwent TCR sequencing. The study, an exploratory multi-omic analysis, examined somatic, immune and clinical correlates of response to PD-L1 blockade with atezolizumab in urothelial cancer. About 85% of the 29 patients were identified as males with urothelial cancer of bladder origin, and a prior smoking history was reported by 18 of 29 patients. Durable clinical benefit meant progression-free survival longer than 6 months, and TCR features were also tested against progression-free and overall survival. Patients had an ECOG performance status of 0 or 1 and had received between 0 and 3 prior chemotherapy regimens. Durable clinical benefit was achieved by nine patients and was not achieved by 20 patients. In the same patients, pretreatment tumors underwent whole exome sequencing and RNA sequencing in addition to TCR sequencing.

To estimate absolute template abundance from read counts, synthetic TCR analog templates were spiked into each PCR. The immunoSEQ assay was used to amplify TCRbeta CDR3 regions from genomic DNA with bias-controlled V and J gene primers. Sequencing of rearranged TCRbeta segments was done at approximately 20X coverage. In the authors' own workflow: Clustering was used to correct sequencing errors, and CDR3s were annotated against IMGT so that V, D and J genes could be assigned. Downstream analyses used only productive TCRbeta rearrangements, leaving out any out-of-frame or stop-codon sequences. Clonality was computed as one minus Shannon entropy normalized by the log of the number of unique productive sequences. Clones differing between time points or between blood and tumor were identified using Fisher's exact test with Benjamini-Hochberg correction, with an adjusted p below 0.01 applied as the threshold. Here the immuneACCESS table is served through TCRdb, limited to in-frame sequences with V and J called. Missing clones are a known gap in these copies; in checked studies unresolved V genes cover under half, and the rest lacks a known reason. The V and J calls and the clone size are those of that table, but D and trimming were determined from the DNA. This sample lists 95,000 to 100,000 clones; around 87% were detected once. The ten largest clonotypes hold approximately 2% of the sample.

Results the study describes overall, beyond this receptor: Improved progression-free and overall survival was found to be associated with pretreatment peripheral blood TCR clonality below the median. Because of the small sample size (n ≈ 31) and the many exploratory analyses performed, the results are intended to be regarded as hypothesis-generating. Greater expansion of tumor-associated TCR clones in peripheral blood 3 weeks after the start of treatment was observed in patients with durable benefit (n of about 21, p = 0.022).

A few counts support this clone. Its specific antigen is unknown. Base qualities are not provided; no much larger clone lies one nucleotide away. The time point label on this specimen signifies: pretreatment peripheral blood. A cohort of 30 or so patients with locally advanced or metastatic urothelial carcinoma, treated at Memorial Sloan Kettering on a trial protocol, was included. Peripheral blood mononuclear cells were collected pretreatment and during treatment, with between 1 and 8 total time points obtained per patient. The Qiagen DNeasy Blood extraction kit was used to purify genomic DNA from total PBMCs and tumor samples. PBMCs were collected pretreatment and during treatment, and were isolated and stored as previously described. There are 14 amino acids in the CDR3, from cysteine to phenylalanine inclusive. Of all the DNA, just the CDR3 is kept, 42 bases in frame from base 1. Deletion took 8 bases off V and 2 bases off J, with a span of 16 bases between the germline ends. Reading the germline V gene (reference sequence) gives CDR1 MNHEY and CDR2 SMNVEV.

This clonotype was sampled from a man in his 60s with urothelial cancer. This sample comprised PBMCs, obtained around atezolizumab (anti-PD-L1) treatment. The chain is encoded by TRBV27 joined to TRBJ2-7; TRBD2 is possibly the D segment (7 matching bases). The DNA sequence is given as TGTGCCAGCGCCGCCGGGGGGCCGACCTACGAGCAGTACTTC. Its coded protein is CASAAGGPTYEQYF.